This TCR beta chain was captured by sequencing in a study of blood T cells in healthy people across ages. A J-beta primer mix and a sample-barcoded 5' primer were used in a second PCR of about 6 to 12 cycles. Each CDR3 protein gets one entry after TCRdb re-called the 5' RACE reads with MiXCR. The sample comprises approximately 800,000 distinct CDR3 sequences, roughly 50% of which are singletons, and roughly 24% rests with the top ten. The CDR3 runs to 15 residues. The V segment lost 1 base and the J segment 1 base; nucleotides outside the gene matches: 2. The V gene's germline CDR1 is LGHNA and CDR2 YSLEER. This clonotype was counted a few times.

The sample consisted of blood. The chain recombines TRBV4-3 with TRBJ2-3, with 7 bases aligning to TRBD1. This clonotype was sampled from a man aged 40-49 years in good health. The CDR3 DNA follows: TGCGCCAGCAGCCAAGGACAGGGCCGCACAGATACGCAGTATTTT. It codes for CASSQGQGRTDTQYF.